This entry is about one TCR beta chain. Profiled with immunoSEQ multiplex PCR; TCRdb holds only in-frame clones, not every one. Among 700,000 or so clones, 70% to 90% were seen once, and the ten largest hold around 0.01%. This sample stems from a study of shared T cell receptors in the human thymus. V was trimmed by 4 bases and J by 4 bases, leaving 13 bases between them. Looked up from germline, CDR1 is LGHNA and CDR2 is YSLEER. The CDR3 is made up of 14 amino acids. These data were likewise used in another study, on human thymus T cells. That work states: Corrective surgery for congenital heart defects was being performed on the healthy Finnish infants who were the donors. Resections were taken during corrective heart surgery, and the thymus tissue came from these. In thymic and blood repertoires alike, V and J usage looked biased.

The genes are TRBV4-3 and TRBJ1-2; D is uncertain. The clonotype was recovered from a girl under three years old with a congenital heart defect. The sample taken for sequencing was thymocytes. The chain's CDR3 is CASSRTAGSYGYTF. Here the CDR3 DNA reads TGCGCCAGCAGCCGTACAGCAGGTTCCTATGGCTACACCTTC.